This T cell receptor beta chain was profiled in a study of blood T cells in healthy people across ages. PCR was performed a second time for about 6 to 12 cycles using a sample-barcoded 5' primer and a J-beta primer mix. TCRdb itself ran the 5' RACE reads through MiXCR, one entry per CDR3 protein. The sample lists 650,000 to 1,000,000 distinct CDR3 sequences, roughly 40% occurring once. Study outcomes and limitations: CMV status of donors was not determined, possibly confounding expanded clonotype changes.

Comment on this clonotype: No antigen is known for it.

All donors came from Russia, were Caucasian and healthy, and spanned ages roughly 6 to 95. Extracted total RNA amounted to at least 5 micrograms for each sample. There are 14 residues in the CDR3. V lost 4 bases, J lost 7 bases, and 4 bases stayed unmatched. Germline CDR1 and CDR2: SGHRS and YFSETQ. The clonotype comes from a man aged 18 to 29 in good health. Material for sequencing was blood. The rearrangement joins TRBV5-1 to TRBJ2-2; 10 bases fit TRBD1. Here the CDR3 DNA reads TGCGCCAGCAGCGTCGGACAGGGGGACGGGGAGCTGTTTTTT. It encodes CASSVGQGDGELFF. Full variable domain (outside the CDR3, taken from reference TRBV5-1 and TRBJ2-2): KAGVTQTPRYLIKTRGQQVTLSCSPISGHRSVSWYQQTPGQGLQFLFEYFSETQRNKGNFPGRFSGRQFSNSRSEMNVSTLELGDSALYLCASSVGQGDGELFFGEGSRLTVL.